This T cell receptor beta chain was identified during a study of circulating tumor DNA in untreated peripheral T-cell lymphoma (dated by TCRdb to 2020 to 2023). Study-wide findings and limitations: Tumor-specific clonotypes were found in about three quarters of patients, coming from less than 90% of baseline tissues and roughly 69% of baseline serum samples.

Including the terminal cysteine and phenylalanine, the CDR3 comprises 16 residues. Here the CDR3 DNA is all that survives: 48 bases in frame from base 1. V gives up 4 bases and J gives up 1 base, and the segment between their germline ends measures 14 bases. CDR1 and CDR2 are drawn from the germline V gene: MGHRA, YSYEKL. Regarding this clone: What antigen it recognizes has not been identified. Base-call qualities are not available, and no considerably larger clone is one nucleotide away.

The library relied on the immunoSEQ multiplex PCR assay. TCRdb took this table from immuneACCESS and kept in-frame rearrangements with V and J called. Such tables lack part of the clones; where checked against another copy, unresolved V genes explain under half of the gap, and the rest is unexplained. The sample table lists thousands of clones, about 80% of them with a count of one. The ten largest make up 16% of the sample. Tumor-specific TCR clonotypes were identified by sequencing baseline tumor tissue collected before treatment. Next-generation sequencing of T-cell receptor sequences was used to monitor peripheral T-cell lymphoma patients receiving frontline treatment on a trial.

The rearrangement joined TRBV4-1 to TRBJ2-1; the D gene remains uncertain. The sequence was collected from a human donor with peripheral T-cell lymphoma. The sequenced sample consisted of tumor tissue. The CDR3 region reads CASSPPQSRSYNEQFF. The nucleotide sequence reads TGCGCCAGCAGCCCCCCCCAGAGTCGGTCCTACAATGAGCAGTTCTTC.